The rows below give T cell receptor beta chains drawn from one sample of a study of blood T cell repertoires in COVID-19. Only in-frame clones appear in the TCRdb table, and some are missing; sequencing was by immunoSEQ multiplex PCR. The sample contains about 140,000 clones, about three quarters of which appear only once. Sample: peripheral blood. These TCRs come from a man older than 75 with acute or convalescent COVID-19. Both conserved end residues are part of each CDR3. A D gene is named only where the DNA matches it firmly. A row's size may be missing; if present it is once, few, many or a size class.

D gene | J gene | clone size | V gene | CDR3 protein | CDR3 DNA
NA | TRBJ1-1 | NA | TRBV7-2 | CASSLDRGYHTEAFF | TGTGCCAGCAGCTTAGATAGGGGGTACCACACTGAAGCTTTCTTT
NA | TRBJ1-2 | NA | TRBV7-2 | CASSSTVMFYGYTF | TGTGCCAGCAGCTCGACAGTCATGTTCTATGGCTACACCTTC
TRBD1 | TRBJ1-5 | NA | TRBV24-1 | CATSDSDRGDQPQHF | TGTGCCACCAGTGATTCCGACAGGGGCGATCAGCCCCAGCATTTT
NA | TRBJ2-3 | NA | TRBV14 | CASSQGLRGRGTDTQYF | TGTGCCAGCAGCCAAGGTCTCAGGGGAAGAGGCACAGATACGCAGTATTTT
NA | TRBJ2-1 | NA | TRBV7-3 | CASSFTSQGEQFF | TGTGCCAGCAGCTTTACTTCACAGGGAGAGCAGTTCTTC
NA | TRBJ1-6 | NA | TRBV5-1 | CASSPHTADNSPLHF | TGCGCCAGCAGCCCGCATACAGCAGATAATTCACCCCTCCACTTT
NA | TRBJ1-6 | NA | TRBV11-2 | CASSRQEDSPLHF | TGTGCCAGCAGCCGGCAGGAGGATTCACCCCTCCACTTT
NA | TRBJ1-6 | few | TRBV5-6 | CASSLRGRNSPLHF | TGTGCCAGCAGCTTGAGGGGTAGGAATTCACCCCTCCACTTT
TRBD1 | TRBJ2-5 | NA | TRBV4-3 | CASSQDPPDRGRVETQYF | TGCGCCAGCAGCCAAGATCCCCCGGACAGGGGGCGCGTAGAGACCCAGTACTTC
NA | TRBJ2-1 | NA | TRBV5-4 | CAIRSGSSSYNEQFF | TGTGCCATCCGGAGCGGGTCCAGCTCCTACAATGAGCAGTTCTTC
TRBD2 | TRBJ2-7 | few | TRBV4-2 | CASSRGLGTYEQYF | TGTGCCAGCAGCCGCGGACTAGGGACCTACGAGCAGTACTTC
TRBD1 | TRBJ1-6 | few | TRBV6-5 | CASRRGQGIYWPLHF | TGTGCCAGCAGGAGGGGACAGGGGATTTATTGGCCCCTCCACTTT
NA | TRBJ2-3 | NA | TRBV28 | CASTLRLNTDTQYF | TGTGCCAGCACCCTTCGACTAAACACAGATACGCAGTATTTT
TRBD2 | TRBJ2-1 | NA | TRBV19 | CASSIDPRLAGLNNEQFF | TGTGCCAGTAGTATAGATCCCCGACTAGCGGGGTTGAACAATGAGCAGTTCTTC
NA | TRBJ2-7 | NA | TRBV7-8 | CASSLLLSSSYEQYF | TGTGCCAGCAGCTTACTCCTCTCGAGCTCCTACGAGCAGTACTTC
TRBD2 | TRBJ2-1 | NA | TRBV9 | CASSDLTSGGFYNEQFF | TGTGCCAGCAGCGACCTTACTAGCGGGGGGTTTTACAATGAGCAGTTCTTC
TRBD1 | TRBJ2-1 | NA | TRBV2 | CASSRTGDQDNEQFF | TGTGCCAGCAGCCGTACAGGGGATCAGGACAATGAGCAGTTCTTC
NA | TRBJ1-2 | NA | TRBV18 | CASSPRPSYGYTF | TGTGCCAGCTCACCCAGGCCCTCCTATGGCTACACCTTC
TRBD1 | TRBJ1-5 | NA | TRBV24-1 | CATSQGQGTNQPQHF | TGTGCCACCAGTCAGGGACAGGGGACAAATCAGCCCCAGCATTTT
NA | TRBJ1-5 | NA | TRBV6-5 | CASSPGGNQPQHF | TGTGCCAGCAGTCCTGGAGGCAATCAGCCCCAGCATTTT
NA | TRBJ2-7 | NA | TRBV5-1 | CASSRQQGYEQYF | TGCGCCAGCAGCCGTCAACAGGGTTACGAGCAGTACTTC
TRBD2 | TRBJ2-5 | few | TRBV11-2 | CASSPGRARETQYF | TGTGCCAGCAGCCCAGGGAGGGCCCGGGAGACCCAGTACTTC
TRBD2 | TRBJ2-1 | NA | TRBV11-2 | CASSLNRGGIYEQFF | TGTGCCAGCAGCTTAAACCGGGGGGGTATATATGAGCAGTTCTTC
NA | TRBJ2-3 | NA | TRBV19 | CASSLPGQGRGDTQYF | TGTGCCAGTAGTCTCCCTGGGCAGGGGCGCGGAGATACGCAGTATTTT
NA | TRBJ1-5 | few | TRBV7-2 | CASSTNTGNQPQHF | TGTGCCAGCAGCACAAACACCGGCAATCAGCCCCAGCATTTT
NA | TRBJ2-6 | NA | TRBV5-1 | CASSTRPQVRGAYSGANVLTF | TGCGCCAGCAGCACAAGACCCCAGGTCCGGGGGGCCTACTCTGGGGCCAACGTCCTGACTTTC
TRBD1 | TRBJ1-2 | once | TRBV19 | CASSSPYTGASGYTF | TGTGCCAGTAGCTCCCCTTACACAGGGGCAAGTGGCTACACCTTC
TRBD2 | TRBJ2-2 | few | TRBV15 | CATSSYFGGENTGELFF | TGTGCCACCAGCAGCTATTTTGGGGGGGAGAACACCGGGGAGCTGTTTTTT
NA | TRBJ2-2 | NA | TRBV15 | CATSKSLTNTGELFF | TGTGCCACCAGCAAGTCTCTAACGAACACCGGGGAGCTGTTTTTT
NA | TRBJ2-7 | NA | TRBV3-1/TRBV3-2 | CASSDKFQGSGTNEQYF | TGTGCCAGCAGCGACAAATTTCAGGGGAGTGGAACTAATGAGCAGTACTTC
TRBD2 | TRBJ2-5 | NA | TRBV6-5 | CASSTFGLDQETQYF | TGTGCCAGCAGTACATTTGGACTAGACCAAGAGACCCAGTACTTC
NA | TRBJ1-1 | few | TRBV28 | CASSSELNTEAFF | TGTGCCAGCAGTTCCGAGTTGAACACTGAAGCTTTCTTT
TRBD1 | TRBJ1-6 | few | TRBV18 | CASSDQGANNSPLHF | TGTGCCAGCTCCGATCAGGGGGCAAATAATTCACCCCTCCACTTT
TRBD2 | TRBJ2-3 | NA | TRBV14 | CASSLLAGGRADTQYF | TGTGCCAGCAGCCTACTAGCGGGGGGGCGCGCAGATACGCAGTATTTT
TRBD1 | TRBJ2-6 | NA | TRBV7-9 | CASRLTGAGANVLTF | TGTGCCAGCAGGCTAACAGGGGCTGGGGCCAACGTCCTGACTTTC
NA | TRBJ1-2 | few | TRBV7-2 | CASSPDSQYGYTF | TGTGCCAGCAGCCCCGACAGTCAATATGGCTACACCTTC
TRBD1 | TRBJ2-7 | once | TRBV5-5 | CASSRTGTASYEQYF | TGTGCCAGCAGCCGAACCGGGACAGCATCCTACGAGCAGTACTTC
TRBD1 | TRBJ2-7 | NA | TRBV7-2 | CASSLPGTAAYEQYF | TGTGCCAGCAGCTTACCCGGGACAGCAGCCTACGAGCAGTACTTC
NA | TRBJ2-2 | NA | TRBV11-3 | CASSSRENTGELFF | TGTGCCAGCAGCTCCAGGGAGAACACCGGGGAGCTGTTTTTT
NA | TRBJ2-7 | once | TRBV4-3 | CASSQDRAHEQYF | TGCGCCAGCAGCCAAGACAGGGCCCACGAGCAGTACTTC
NA | TRBJ2-5 | NA | TRBV18 | CASSPPGTPKETQYF | TGTGCCAGCTCACCACCCGGGACACCTAAAGAGACCCAGTACTTC
NA | TRBJ2-7 | NA | TRBV28 | CASSLATYEQYF | TGTGCCAGCAGTTTAGCGACCTACGAGCAGTACTTC
TRBD2 | TRBJ2-1 | NA | TRBV29-1 | CSVGEGKTVPFF | TGCAGCGTTGGGGAGGGAAAGACGGTGCCCTTCTTC
NA | TRBJ1-2 | NA | TRBV3-1/TRBV3-2 | CASSQYDRGPKYGYTF | TGTGCCAGCAGCCAATACGATAGGGGCCCGAAGTATGGCTACACCTTC
NA | TRBJ2-7 | NA | TRBV4-2 | CASSPNPTWGGYEQYF | TGTGCCAGCAGCCCTAACCCCACTTGGGGAGGCTACGAGCAGTACTTC
NA | TRBJ2-7 | NA | TRBV14 | CASSQATPGEQYF | TGTGCCAGCAGCCAAGCTACCCCGGGCGAGCAGTACTTC
TRBD1 | TRBJ2-3 | many | TRBV7-2 | CASSLVTGMSTDTQYF | TGTGCCAGCAGCTTGGTGACAGGGATGAGCACAGATACGCAGTATTTT
TRBD2 | TRBJ2-3 | once | TRBV28 | CASSLGTSGAKRTQYF | TGTGCCAGCAGTCTCGGGACTAGCGGGGCCAAACGGACGCAGTATTTT
TRBD2 | TRBJ2-1 | once | TRBV6-2/TRBV6-3 | CASSRTSGGPSYNEQFF | TGTGCCAGCAGCCGGACTAGCGGGGGGCCCTCCTACAATGAGCAGTTCTTC
NA | TRBJ2-7 | once | TRBV5-1 | CASSLAQVRGVEQYF | TGCGCCAGCAGCTTGGCCCAGGTCAGGGGAGTCGAGCAGTACTTC
NA | TRBJ1-5 | NA | TRBV28 | CASSSPFWPQHTPQHF | TGTGCCAGCAGTTCACCCTTCTGGCCACAACATACACCCCAGCATTTT
TRBD1 | TRBJ2-7 | NA | TRBV6-2/TRBV6-3 | CASSYSGGAGTGVYEQYF | TGTGCCAGCAGTTACTCGGGAGGCGCCGGGACAGGGGTCTACGAGCAGTACTTC
TRBD1 | TRBJ2-3 | NA | TRBV4-2 | CASSPRQGSDTQYF | TGTGCCAGCAGCCCCCGACAGGGTTCAGATACGCAGTATTTT
NA | TRBJ2-2 | NA | TRBV11-2 | CASSGVGFAGLTGELFF | TGTGCCAGCAGCGGAGTCGGGTTTGCAGGGCTGACCGGGGAGCTGTTTTTT
TRBD1 | TRBJ1-2 | NA | TRBV18 | CASSSGQGEKGYTF | TGTGCCAGCTCGTCGGGACAGGGTGAGAAAGGCTACACCTTC
TRBD1 | TRBJ1-4 | NA | TRBV15 | CATSRDWGTGETNEKLFF | TGTGCCACCAGCAGAGATTGGGGAACAGGGGAAACTAATGAAAAACTGTTTTTT
TRBD2 | TRBJ2-3 | NA | TRBV28 | CATLGASGFTDTQYF | TGTGCCACCCTCGGCGCTAGCGGGTTCACAGATACGCAGTATTTT
TRBD1 | TRBJ2-1 | NA | TRBV10-3 | CAIRGDSSYNEQFF | TGTGCCATCAGGGGGGACAGCTCCTACAATGAGCAGTTCTTC
NA | TRBJ1-6 | NA | TRBV27 | CASRFGGNSYNSPLHF | TGTGCCAGCAGGTTCGGCGGGAACTCCTATAATTCACCCCTCCACTTT